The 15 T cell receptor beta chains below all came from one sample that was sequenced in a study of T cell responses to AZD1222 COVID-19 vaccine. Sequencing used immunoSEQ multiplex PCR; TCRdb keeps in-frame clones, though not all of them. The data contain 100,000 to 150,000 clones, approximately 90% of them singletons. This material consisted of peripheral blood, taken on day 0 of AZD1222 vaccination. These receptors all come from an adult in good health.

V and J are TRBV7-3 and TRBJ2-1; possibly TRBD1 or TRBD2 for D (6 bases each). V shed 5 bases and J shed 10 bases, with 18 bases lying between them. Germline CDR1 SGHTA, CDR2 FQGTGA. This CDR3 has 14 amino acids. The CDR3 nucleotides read TGTGCCAGCAGCCTGTTCCAACAGGGAGGCGAGCAGTTCTTC. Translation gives CASSLFQQGGEQFF.

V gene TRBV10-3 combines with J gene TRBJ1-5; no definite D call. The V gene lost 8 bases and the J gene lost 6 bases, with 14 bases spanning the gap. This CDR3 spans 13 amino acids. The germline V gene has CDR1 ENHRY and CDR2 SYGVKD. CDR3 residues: CAISREDLQPQHF. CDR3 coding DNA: TGTGCCATCTCGAGAGAGGATCTTCAGCCCCAGCATTTT.

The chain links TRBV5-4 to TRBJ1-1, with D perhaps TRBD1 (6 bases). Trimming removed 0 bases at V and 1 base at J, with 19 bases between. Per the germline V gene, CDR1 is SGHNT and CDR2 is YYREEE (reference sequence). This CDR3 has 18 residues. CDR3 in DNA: TGTGCCAGCAGCTTGGCCGGCAGGGGACTTCGGGGGAACACTGAAGCTTTCTTT. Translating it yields CASSLAGRGLRGNTEAFF.

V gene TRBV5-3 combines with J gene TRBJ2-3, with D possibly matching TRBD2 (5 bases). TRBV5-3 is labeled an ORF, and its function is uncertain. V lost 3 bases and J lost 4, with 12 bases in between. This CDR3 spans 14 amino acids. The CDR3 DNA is TGTGCCAGAAGCTACGGGAAGAGGCCAGATACGCAGTATTTT. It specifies CARSYGKRPDTQYF.

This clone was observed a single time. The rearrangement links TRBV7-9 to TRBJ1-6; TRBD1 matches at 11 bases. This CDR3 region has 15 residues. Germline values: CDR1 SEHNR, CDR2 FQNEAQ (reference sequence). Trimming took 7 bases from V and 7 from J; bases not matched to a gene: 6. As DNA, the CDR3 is TGTGCCAGCACCGACGGACAGGGGGCCAATTCACCCCTCCACTTT. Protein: CASTDGQGANSPLHF.

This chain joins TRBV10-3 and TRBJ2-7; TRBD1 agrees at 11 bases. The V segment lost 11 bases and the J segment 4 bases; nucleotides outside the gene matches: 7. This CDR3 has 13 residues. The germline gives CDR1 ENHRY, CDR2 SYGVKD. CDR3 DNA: TGTGCCGCTCGGACAGGGGGCTCTTACGAGCAGTACTTC. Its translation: CAARTGGSYEQYF.

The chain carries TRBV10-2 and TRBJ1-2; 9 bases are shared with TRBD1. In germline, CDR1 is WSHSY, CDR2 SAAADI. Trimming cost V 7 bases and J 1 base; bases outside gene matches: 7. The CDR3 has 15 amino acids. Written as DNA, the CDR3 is TGCGCCAGCACCCCGGGACAGGGAAATAACTATGGCTACACCTTC. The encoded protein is CASTPGQGNNYGYTF.

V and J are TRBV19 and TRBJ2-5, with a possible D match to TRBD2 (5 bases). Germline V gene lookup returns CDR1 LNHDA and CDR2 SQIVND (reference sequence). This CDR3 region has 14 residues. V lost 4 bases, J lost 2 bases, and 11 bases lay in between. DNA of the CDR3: TGTGCCAGTAGTAAGAACGGGATACAAGAGACCCAGTACTTC. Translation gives CASSKNGIQETQYF.

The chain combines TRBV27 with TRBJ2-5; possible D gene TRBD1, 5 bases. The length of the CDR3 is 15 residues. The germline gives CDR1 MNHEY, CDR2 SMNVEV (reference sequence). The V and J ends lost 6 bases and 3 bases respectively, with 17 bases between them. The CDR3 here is CASSPLGAQEETQYF. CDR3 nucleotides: TGTGCCAGCAGCCCCCTAGGGGCCCAGGAAGAGACCCAGTACTTC.

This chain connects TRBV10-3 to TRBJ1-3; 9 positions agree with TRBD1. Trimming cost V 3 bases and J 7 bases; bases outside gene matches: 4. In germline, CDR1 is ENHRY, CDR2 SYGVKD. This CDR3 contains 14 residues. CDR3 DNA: TGTGCCATCAGTGACCCCGGGACAGGGAACACCATATATTTT. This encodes CAISDPGTGNTIYF.

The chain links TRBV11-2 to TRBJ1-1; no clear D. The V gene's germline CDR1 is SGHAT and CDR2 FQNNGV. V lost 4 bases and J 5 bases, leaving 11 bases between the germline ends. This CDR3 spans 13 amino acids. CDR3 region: CASSSGRMTEAFF. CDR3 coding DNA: TGTGCCAGCAGCTCCGGACGAATGACTGAAGCTTTCTTT.

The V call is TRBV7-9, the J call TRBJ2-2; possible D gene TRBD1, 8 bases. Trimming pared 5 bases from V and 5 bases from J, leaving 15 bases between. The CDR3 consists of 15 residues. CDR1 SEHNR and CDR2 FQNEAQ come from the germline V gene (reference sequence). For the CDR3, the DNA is TGTGCCAGCAGCGGTGGACAGGGAGGGACCGGGGAGCTGTTTTTT. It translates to CASSGGQGGTGELFF.

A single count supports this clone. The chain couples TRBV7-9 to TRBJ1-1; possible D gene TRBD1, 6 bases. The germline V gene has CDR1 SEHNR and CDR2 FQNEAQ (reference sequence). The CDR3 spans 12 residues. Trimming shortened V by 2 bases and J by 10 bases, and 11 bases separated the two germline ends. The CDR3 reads CASSLQQGGAFF. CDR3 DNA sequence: TGTGCCAGCAGCTTACAACAAGGGGGAGCTTTCTTT.

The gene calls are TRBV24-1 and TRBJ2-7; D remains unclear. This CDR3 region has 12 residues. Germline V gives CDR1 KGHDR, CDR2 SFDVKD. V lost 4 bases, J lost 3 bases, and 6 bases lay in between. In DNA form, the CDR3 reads TGTGCCACCAGTGACGTCGACTACGAGCAGTACTTC. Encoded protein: CATSDVDYEQYF.

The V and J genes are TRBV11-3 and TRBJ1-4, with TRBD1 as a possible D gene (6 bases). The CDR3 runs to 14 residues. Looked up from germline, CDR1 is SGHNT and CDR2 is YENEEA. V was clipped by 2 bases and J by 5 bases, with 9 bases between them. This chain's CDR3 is CASSLNRVNEKLFF. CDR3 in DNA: TGTGCCAGCAGCTTAAACAGGGTAAATGAAAAACTGTTTTTT.